The 7 T cell receptor beta chains in this list originate from one sample, sequenced in a study of T-cell memory formation after mild COVID-19. TCRdb re-called the 5' RACE reads through MiXCR, storing one row per CDR3 protein. The table records 360,000 or so distinct CDR3 sequences, over 25% of them present only once. The sequenced sample was PBMCs or a T cell subset sorted from them (not recorded which). These receptors all come from an adult woman who had mild COVID-19 (a few samples of this study predate the infection). Cell type and time point are not known.

V usage is TRBV5-6 and J usage is TRBJ2-7, with 8 bases identical to TRBD2. The V gene's germline CDR1 is SGHDT and CDR2 YYEEEE. This CDR3 has 15 amino acids. V lost 1 base and J lost 6; bases outside the gene matches: 9. CDR3 sequence reads: CASSLIAGRGREQYF. The CDR3 DNA follows: TGTGCCAGCAGCTTGATAGCGGGAAGAGGCCGCGAGCAGTACTTC.

The chain couples TRBV12-5 to TRBJ2-2; TRBD1 aligns across 8 bases. CDR3 size: 18 residues. V shed 6 bases and J 0 bases; nucleotides not matched to a gene: 12. Germline CDR1 LGHNT, CDR2 FRNRAP. CDR3 nucleotides: TGTGCTAGTGGCCAAAGACCCGGACAGGGCGCGAACACCGGGGAGCTGTTTTTT. Translation gives CASGQRPGQGANTGELFF.

V gene TRBV7-8 combines with J gene TRBJ2-1; TRBD2 matches 11 bases. CDR1 and CDR2 from the germline V gene are SGHVS and FQNEAQ. This CDR3 has 18 residues. The V and J ends lost 3 bases and 4 bases, in that order; junction bases with no gene match: 11. CDR3 in DNA: TGTGCCAGCAGCTTCTTGCGACTAGCGGGGAGTATGTACAATGAGCAGTTCTTC. It specifies CASSFLRLAGSMYNEQFF. Looking up the rest from reference TRBV7-8 and TRBJ2-1 gives the full variable domain: GAGVSQSPRYKVAKRGQDVALRCDPISGHVSLFWYQQALGQGPEFLTYFQNEAQLDKSGLPSDRFFAERPEGSVSTLKIQRTQQEDSAVYLCASSFLRLAGSMYNEQFFGPGTRLTVL.

The genes are TRBV12-3 or TRBV12-4 and TRBJ1-5; unclear D gene. Trimming pared 3 bases from V and 0 bases from J, leaving 6 bases between. CDR3 length: 14 residues. The CDR3 reads CASSFTDSNQPQHF. Written as DNA, the CDR3 is TGTGCCAGCAGTTTTACAGATAGCAATCAGCCCCAGCATTTT.

This chain joins TRBV6-1 and TRBJ1-4; D possibly corresponds to TRBD1 (5 bases). Trimming stripped 5 bases from V and 6 bases from J, with 13 bases between. The length of the CDR3 is 14 residues. Germline lookup yields CDR1 MNHNS and CDR2 SASEGT. In DNA, the CDR3 is TGTGCCAGCAGTAACAGGAATATCTATGAAAAACTGTTTTTT. Translation gives CASSNRNIYEKLFF.

This clonotype has only a few counts. The gene calls are TRBV24-1 and TRBJ2-2, with 8 bases fitting TRBD1. The junction had 5 bases not matched to a gene; V was cut back by 1 base and J by 2 bases. The CDR3 totals 17 residues. The germline V gene has CDR1 KGHDR and CDR2 SFDVKD. CDR3 DNA: TGTGCCACCAGTGATTTCCCCAGGGGGCTTAACACCGGGGAGCTGTTTTTT. Translating it yields CATSDFPRGLNTGELFF.

The chain carries TRBV27 and TRBJ2-7; no clear D. The ends were cut back, 6 bases at V and 3 bases at J, with 18 bases in the middle. Germline V gene sequence: CDR1 MNHEY, CDR2 SMNVEV (reference sequence). The CDR3 contains 15 residues. The CDR3 loop is CASSSSEDGFYEQYF. The CDR3 region has the DNA TGTGCCAGCAGCTCCTCCGAGGACGGTTTCTACGAGCAGTACTTC.